This T cell receptor (beta chain) came from a study of blood T cells in healthy people across ages. About this clonotype: Sequence at one end of the junction differs from germline and may be a read error.

A sample-barcoded 5' primer and a J-beta primer mix were used in a second PCR of roughly 7 to 11 cycles. A single record per CDR3 protein comes from TCRdb applying MiXCR to the 5' RACE reads. The sample carries 1.4 million to 1.5 million distinct CDR3 sequences, roughly 40% recorded once. This CDR3 contains 15 residues. CDR1 is MGHRA, CDR2 YSYEKL, per germline. The receptor's source is a woman aged 18 to 35 in good health. The material sequenced was blood. The gene calls are TRBV4-1 and TRBJ2-5; D may correspond to TRBD1 or TRBD2 (6 bases each). The CDR3 protein is CASSQDRAGQETLYF. The CDR3 DNA reads as TGCGCCAGCAGCCAAGATCGGGCGGGACAAGAGACCCTGTACTTC.